These 2 T cell receptor beta chains originate from one sample sequenced in a study of T cells after yellow fever vaccination. TCRdb reprocessed the 5' RACE reads via MiXCR and lists one record per CDR3 protein. Of fewer than 500,000 distinct CDR3 sequences in the sample, approximately 19% were seen once. The starting material was PBMCs, obtained before the yellow fever booster vaccination. Receptors originate from a man aged 18 to 30 who received the YFV17D yellow fever vaccine.

This chain links TRBV10-1 with TRBJ2-7; 7 bases agree with TRBD2. V dropped 3 bases and J dropped 2; count of bases not matched to a gene: 4. This CDR3 comprises 14 residues. Germline values: CDR1 WNHNN, CDR2 SYGVQD (reference sequence). CDR3 coding DNA: TGCGCCAGCAGTGAAGCGGGGAGGCCCTACGAGCAGTACTTC. It codes for CASSEAGRPYEQYF.

This clonotype occurred a few times. The genes are TRBV20-1 and TRBJ2-7, with D unclear. The germline V and J ends were trimmed by 3 bases and 4 bases, with 16 bases remaining between them. Looked up from germline, CDR1 is DFQATT and CDR2 is SNEGSKA (reference sequence). This CDR3 spans 14 amino acids. This CDR3 is CSASQVNLHYEQYV. Written as DNA, the CDR3 is TGCAGTGCTAGTCAGGTTAACCTCCATTACGAGCAGTACGTC.